The clone carrying this T cell receptor beta chain has a count of ten or more. What it binds is unknown. This sample stems from a study of T cells in Graves' hyperthyroidism and ophthalmopathy. Points from the study as a whole: Also found in blood were most expanded thyroid clonotypes above 0.001. Model-based prediction identified ophthalmopathy a median 6.5 months prior to its onset. Patients with ophthalmopathy were separated from those with stable hyperthyroidism by a 13 V-J model.

Using RNA transcripts as the source, TCR beta CDR3 regions were amplified. Using the HTBI primer set, a first-round RT-PCR was run on the TCR CDR3. A single record per CDR3 protein comes from TCRdb applying MiXCR to the multiplex PCR reads. The sample contains fewer than 550,000 distinct CDR3 sequences, approximately 25% of which appear only once. This clonotype was obtained from a woman between 25 and 40 years old with Graves' ophthalmopathy. The sample was blood.

The CDR3 bases are TGTGCCAGCAGCCAGTCACCATCCGGGGATGGCTACACCTTC. Residues: CASSQSPSGDGYTF. J is TRBJ1-2 and V is TRBV3-1; no reliable D call. Germline V gene data show CDR1 as LGHDT and CDR2 as YNNKEL (reference sequence). V was cut by 3 bases and J by 6 bases, with 14 bases left in between. This CDR3 is built from 14 residues.